The clone carrying this T cell receptor (delta chain) is categorized as medium-sized. The sample carries other DNA sequences with the same CDR3. TCRdb reprocessed the RT-PCR reads through CATT. The data show just under 2,000 delta-chain clones, 6.3% seen once. Trimming took off 5 bases at V and 1 base at J, with 22 bases between the two ends. The CDR3 is made up of 17 amino acids. Germline CDR1 and CDR2: GEAIGNYY and EKD. The data are from a study of gamma-delta T cells after stem cell transplantation. This chain joins TRDV2 and TRDJ1; a possible D gene is TRDD3 (5 bases). This clonotype originated in a human donor. It is not recorded whose cells these are; they may come from a transplant donor. Material: gamma-delta T cells. CDR3 in amino acids: CACGVAGPKKGTDKLIF. DNA for the CDR3: TGTGCCTGTGGTGTTGCTGGGCCAAAAAAAGGCACCGATAAACTCATCTTT.